This T cell receptor beta chain is from a study of cytomegalovirus exposure and HLA in healthy donors. The study's findings and limits: Reportedly, cytomegalovirus status was diagnosed with high sensitivity and specificity. Links to common viral pathogens appeared, in a later analysis, for several of the most significant clusters. A link between a missense DCLRE1C variant and TCR beta V- and J-gene trimming emerged from a later analysis.

CDR1 and CDR2 (germline): MGHRA, YSYEKL. This CDR3 spans 15 amino acids. The ends were cut back, 4 bases at V and 2 bases at J, with 15 bases in the middle. Of note for this clone: What it recognizes is unknown.

The PCR ran on 60 Vbeta and 13 Jbeta primers. Assay used: immunoSEQ multiplex PCR; TCRdb lists only in-frame clones, some missing. Here the sample table reports 100,000 to 150,000 clones. This TCR derives from a man younger than 35 in good health and CMV-seronegative. The chain has TRBV4-1 and TRBJ2-7; the D gene is possibly TRBD2 (6 bases). Sequencing used PBMCs. The CDR3 here is CASSLRRGGPYEQYF. The CDR3 coding sequence is TGCGCCAGCAGCCTCCGGCGGGGCGGCCCCTACGAGCAGTACTTC.